This T cell receptor (beta chain) was retrieved from a study of blood T cell repertoires in COVID-19. The germline V and J ends were trimmed by 3 bases and 5 bases, with 11 bases remaining between them. CDR1 and CDR2 from the germline V gene are KGHSH and LQKENI. The CDR3 covers 13 residues. Only in-frame clones appear in the TCRdb table, and some are missing; sequencing was by immunoSEQ multiplex PCR. The table lists about 500,000 clones, 75% to 90% of them singletons. The chain has TRBV18 and TRBJ2-7; D is perhaps TRBD2 (6 bases). The sequencing input was peripheral blood. This clonotype was obtained from a young man with COVID-19, enrolled during active disease. The chain's CDR3 is CASSPTSYHEQYF. The CDR3 nucleotides read TGTGCCAGCTCACCTACTAGCTACCACGAGCAGTACTTC.